This TCR beta chain emerged from a study of neurological immune-mediated disorders. Time point indicated: longitudinal time-point 3. The starting material, 2 million PBMCs stored at -80 C, gave rise to the unsorted libraries. The length of the CDR3 is 17 residues. Trimming stripped 7 bases from V and 4 bases from J, with 23 bases between. This clonotype came up many times. The antigen is unknown. The cDNA was produced through 5'RACE with 10-nucleotide random UMIs. From 15-18 subjects, each sequencing run yielded over 160 million TCR-beta sequences. One entry per CDR3 protein, called by TCRdb with MiXCR from the 5' RACE reads. The data contain 53,000 or so distinct CDR3 sequences, approximately 8.4% of them singletons. Study results and caveats: HTLV-1-associated myelopathy had the most TCR clonal expansion, and multiple sclerosis had the least, less than healthy controls.

The sequencing sample was made of PBMCs. This chain uses TRBV12-3 or TRBV12-4 with TRBJ1-3; D remains unclear. This sequence was found in a middle-aged woman in good health. CDR3 loop: CASNMRVSFSLGNTIYF. CDR3 nucleotides: TGTGCCAGCAACATGAGGGTCTCCTTTAGTCTCGGAAACACCATATATTTT.